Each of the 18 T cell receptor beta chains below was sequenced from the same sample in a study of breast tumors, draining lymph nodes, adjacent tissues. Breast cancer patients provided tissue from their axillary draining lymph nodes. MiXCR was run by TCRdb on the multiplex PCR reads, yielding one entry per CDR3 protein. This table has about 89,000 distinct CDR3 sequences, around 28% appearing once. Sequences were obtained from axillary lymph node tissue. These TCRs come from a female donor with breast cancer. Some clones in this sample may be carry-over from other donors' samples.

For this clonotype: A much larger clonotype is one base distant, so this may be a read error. CDR3: CASSPRLADCEQYF. The CDR3, as DNA: TGTGCCAGCAGCCCACGCCTAGCGGACTGCGAGCAGTACTTC. This chain uses TRBV5-5 with TRBJ2-7, with 7 nucleotides matching TRBD2. The CDR3 is 14 amino acids. V gave up 4 bases and J gave up 6 bases; unmatched junction bases: 10. Germline V lookup: CDR1 SGHKS, CDR2 YYEKEE (reference sequence).

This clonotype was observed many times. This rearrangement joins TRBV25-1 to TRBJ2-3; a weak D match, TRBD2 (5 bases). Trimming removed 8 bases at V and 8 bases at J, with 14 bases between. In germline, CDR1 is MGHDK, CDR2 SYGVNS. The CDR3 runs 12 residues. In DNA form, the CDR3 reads TGTGCCAGCTCGACCGCACGGGGTACGCAGTATTTT. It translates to CASSTARGTQYF.

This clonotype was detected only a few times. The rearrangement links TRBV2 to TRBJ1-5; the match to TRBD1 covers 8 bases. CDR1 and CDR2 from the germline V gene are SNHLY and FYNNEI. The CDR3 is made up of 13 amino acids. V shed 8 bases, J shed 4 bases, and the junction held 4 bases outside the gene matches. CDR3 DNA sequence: TGTGCCAGCGCGACAGGGGAAAATCAGCCCCAGCATTTT. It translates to CASATGENQPQHF. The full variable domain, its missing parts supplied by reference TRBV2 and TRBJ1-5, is EPEVTQTPSHQVTQMGQEVILRCVPISNHLYFYWYRQILGQKVEFLVSFYNNEISEKSEIFDDQFSVERPDGSNFTLKIRSTKLEDSAMYFCASATGENQPQHFGDGTRLSIL.

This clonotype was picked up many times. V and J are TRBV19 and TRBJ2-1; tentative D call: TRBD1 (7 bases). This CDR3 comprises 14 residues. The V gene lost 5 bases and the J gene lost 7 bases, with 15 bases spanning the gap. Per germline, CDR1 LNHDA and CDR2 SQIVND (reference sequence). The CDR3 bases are TGTGCCAGTAGTCTCGGCAGGGGGGTAAATGAGCAGTTCTTC. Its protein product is CASSLGRGVNEQFF.

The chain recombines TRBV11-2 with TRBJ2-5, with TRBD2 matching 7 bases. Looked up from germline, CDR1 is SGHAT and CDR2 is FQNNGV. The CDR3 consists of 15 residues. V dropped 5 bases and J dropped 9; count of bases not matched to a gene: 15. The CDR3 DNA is TGTGCCAGCAGCATAAGCGGGGCGATCCAGGAGGCCCAGTACTTC. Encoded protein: CASSISGAIQEAQYF.

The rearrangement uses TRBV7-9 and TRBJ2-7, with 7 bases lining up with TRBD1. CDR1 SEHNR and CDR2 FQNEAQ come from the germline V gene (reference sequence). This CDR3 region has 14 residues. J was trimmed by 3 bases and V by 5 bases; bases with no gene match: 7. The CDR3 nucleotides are TGTGCCAGCAGCCAATCCCGGGACAGCTACGAGCAGTACTTC. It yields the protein CASSQSRDSYEQYF.

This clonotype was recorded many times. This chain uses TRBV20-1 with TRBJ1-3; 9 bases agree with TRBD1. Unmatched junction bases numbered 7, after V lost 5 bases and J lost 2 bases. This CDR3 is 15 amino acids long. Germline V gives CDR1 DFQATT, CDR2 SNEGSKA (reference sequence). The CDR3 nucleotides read TGCAGTGCTCCTAAACAGGGGGCGGCTGGAAACACCATATATTTT. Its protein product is CSAPKQGAAGNTIYF.

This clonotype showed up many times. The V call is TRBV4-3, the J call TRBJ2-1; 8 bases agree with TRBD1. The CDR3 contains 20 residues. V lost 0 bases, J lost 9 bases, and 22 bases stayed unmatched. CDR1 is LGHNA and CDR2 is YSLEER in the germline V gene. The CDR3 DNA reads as TGCGCCAGCAGCCAAGAAAGAGGATGTTTGGGCCAGGGGGCCTTGACTGAGCAGTTCTTC. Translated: CASSQERGCLGQGALTEQFF.

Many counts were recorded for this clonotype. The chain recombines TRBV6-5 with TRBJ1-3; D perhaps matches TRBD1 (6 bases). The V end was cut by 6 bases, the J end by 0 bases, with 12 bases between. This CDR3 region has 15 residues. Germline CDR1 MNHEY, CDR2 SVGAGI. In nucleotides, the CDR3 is TGTGCCAGCAGATGGACAGTTAGCTCTGGAAACACCATATATTTT. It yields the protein CASRWTVSSGNTIYF.

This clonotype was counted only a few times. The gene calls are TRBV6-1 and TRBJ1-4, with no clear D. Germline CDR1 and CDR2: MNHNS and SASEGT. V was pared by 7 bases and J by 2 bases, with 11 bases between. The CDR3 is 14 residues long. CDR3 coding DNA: TGTGCCAGCACCCCGGAGTGGACTAATGAAAAACTGTTTTTT. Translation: CASTPEWTNEKLFF.

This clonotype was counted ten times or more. The CDR3 loop reads CASSAGQENSPLHF. In nucleotides, the CDR3 is TGTGCCAGCAGCGCGGGACAGGAGAATTCACCCCTCCACTTT. This chain links TRBV13 with TRBJ1-6; 8 positions agree with TRBD1. From germline, CDR1 is PRHDT and CDR2 FYEKMQ (reference sequence). The CDR3 totals 14 residues. Trimming took 5 bases from V and 7 from J; bases not matched to a gene: 4.

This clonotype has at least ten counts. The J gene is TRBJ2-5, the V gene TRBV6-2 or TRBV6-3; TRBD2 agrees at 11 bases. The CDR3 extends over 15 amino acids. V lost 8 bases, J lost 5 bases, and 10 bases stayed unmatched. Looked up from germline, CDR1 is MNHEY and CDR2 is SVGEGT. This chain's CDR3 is CASVLAGEVRETQYF. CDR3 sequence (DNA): TGTGCCAGCGTACTAGCGGGAGAGGTACGGGAGACCCAGTACTTC.

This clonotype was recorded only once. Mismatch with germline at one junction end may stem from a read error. The CDR3 coding sequence is TGTGCCAGCGCTAAGGGGGGCAATCCGCCCCAGCATTTT. It codes for CASAKGGNPPQHF. The genes are TRBV11-1 and TRBJ1-5; D perhaps matches TRBD1 (6 bases). CDR1 and CDR2 (germline): SGHAT, FQDESV (reference sequence). This CDR3 is 13 amino acids long.

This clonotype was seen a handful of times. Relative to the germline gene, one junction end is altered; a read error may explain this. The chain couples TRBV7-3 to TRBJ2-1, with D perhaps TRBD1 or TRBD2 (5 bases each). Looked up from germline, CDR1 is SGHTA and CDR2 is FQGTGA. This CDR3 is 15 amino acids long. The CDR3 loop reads CASSLQRGSYNEQPF. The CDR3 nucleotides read TGTGCCAGCAGCTTACAGAGGGGATCCTACAATGAGCAGCCCTTC.

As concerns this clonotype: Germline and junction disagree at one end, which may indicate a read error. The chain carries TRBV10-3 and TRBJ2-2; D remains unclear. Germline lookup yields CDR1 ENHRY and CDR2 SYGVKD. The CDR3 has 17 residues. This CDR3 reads CATSESLGQDRTGELFF. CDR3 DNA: TGTGCCACCAGTGAGTCGCTCGGGCAGGATCGGACCGGGGAGCTGTTTTTT.

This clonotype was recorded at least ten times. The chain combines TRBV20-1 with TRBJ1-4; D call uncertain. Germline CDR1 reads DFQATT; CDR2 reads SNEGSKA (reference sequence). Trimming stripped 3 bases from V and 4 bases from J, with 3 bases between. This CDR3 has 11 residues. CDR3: CSARGNEKLFF. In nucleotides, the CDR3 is TGCAGTGCTAGGGGTAATGAAAAACTGTTTTTT.

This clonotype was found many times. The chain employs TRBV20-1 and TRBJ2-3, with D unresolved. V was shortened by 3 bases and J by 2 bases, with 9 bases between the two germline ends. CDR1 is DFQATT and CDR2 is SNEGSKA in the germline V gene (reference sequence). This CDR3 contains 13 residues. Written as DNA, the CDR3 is TGCAGTGCTAGGGACCCCCTCACAGATACGCAGTATTTT. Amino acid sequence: CSARDPLTDTQYF.

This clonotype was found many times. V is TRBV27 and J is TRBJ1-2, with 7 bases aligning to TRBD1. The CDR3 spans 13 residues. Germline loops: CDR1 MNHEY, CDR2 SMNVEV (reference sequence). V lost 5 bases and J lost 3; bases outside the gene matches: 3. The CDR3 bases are TGTGCCAGCAGTACAGGGGTTCACTATGGCTACACCTTC. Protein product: CASSTGVHYGYTF.